This TCR beta chain was found in a study of blood T cells in healthy people across ages. For the second PCR, which ran for 7 to 11 cycles, a sample-barcoded 5' primer and a J-beta primer mix were used. Each CDR3 protein gets one entry after TCRdb re-called the 5' RACE reads with MiXCR. The sample lists over a million distinct CDR3 sequences, 42% occurring once. The CDR3 covers 17 residues. Germline CDR1 and CDR2: MGHRA and YSYEKL. This clonotype was detected once. An end of the junction does not agree with germline; a read error may underlie this. The receptor was isolated from a woman between 18 and 30 years old in good health. Sequences were obtained from blood. The chain recombines TRBV4-1 with TRBJ2-1; no clear D. The chain's CDR3 is CASSQPRTESSYDEQFF. CDR3 in DNA: TGCGCCAGCAGCCAACCCCGTACGGAGAGCTCCTACGATGAGCAGTTCTTC.